The 22 T cell receptor beta chains below all came from one sample that was sequenced in a study of long-term antiretroviral therapy in people with HIV. Version v3.0 of the immunoSEQ assay ran at survey level. Assay used: immunoSEQ multiplex PCR; TCRdb lists only in-frame clones, some missing. The sample lists tens of thousands of clones; 82% were seen once. The sequences come from unsorted PBMCs, collected 0.3 years after starting antiretroviral therapy. These receptors were obtained from a man aged 18 to 30 with HIV.

The chain employs TRBV5-3 and TRBJ2-3; weak D call: TRBD2 (7 bases). TRBV5-3 is an ORF for which the function is uncertain. The CDR3 totals 17 residues. V was trimmed by 6 bases and J by 3 bases, leaving 23 bases between them. CDR3 nucleotides: TGTGCCAGAAAGGGCGGTCGCGGCAGGGGAGGGACAGATACGCAGTATTTT. Residues: CARKGGRGRGGTDTQYF.

This chain links TRBV4-3 with TRBJ1-1; 7 bases are shared with TRBD1. The CDR3 has 15 residues. After removal of 2 bases from V and 4 bases from J, the junction contained 7 bases not matched to a gene. Looked up from germline, CDR1 is LGHNA and CDR2 is YSLEER. The CDR3 reads CASSQWEGAGTEAFF. The CDR3 nucleotides are TGCGCCAGCAGCCAATGGGAGGGGGCGGGCACTGAAGCTTTCTTT.

V and J are TRBV2 and TRBJ2-7, with 10 bases fitting TRBD1. After removal of 8 bases from V and 3 bases from J, the junction contained 7 bases not matched to a gene. The germline gives CDR1 SNHLY, CDR2 FYNNEI. The CDR3 sequence is 14 residues long. Written as DNA, the CDR3 is TGTGCCAGCGGACAGGGGGATAGTGTCTACGAGCAGTACTTC. Its translation is CASGQGDSVYEQYF.

The gene calls are TRBV1 and TRBJ2-5; no DNA check was done on the table's D call, TRBD2. TRBV1 is given as a pseudogene. The CDR3 runs to 16 residues. The CDR3 protein is CTSSQDVSSGGKTQYF. The CDR3 DNA reads as TGCACCAGCAGCCAAGACGTATCTAGCGGGGGGAAGACCCAGTACTTC.

V gene TRBV10-3 combines with J gene TRBJ2-3; a weak D match, TRBD2 (6 bases). Trimming left V 4 bases short and J 3 bases short, with 17 bases between. The CDR3 extends over 16 amino acids. Germline loops: CDR1 ENHRY, CDR2 SYGVKD. The CDR3 reads CAISAGALVVTDTQYF. DNA for the CDR3: TGTGCCATCAGTGCGGGAGCCCTAGTGGTTACAGATACGCAGTATTTT.

J is TRBJ2-6 and V is TRBV7-9, with D unresolved. CDR3 length equals 16 residues. Trimming took 2 bases from V and 2 from J, leaving 10 bases between them. The V gene's germline CDR1 is SEHNR and CDR2 FQNEAQ (reference sequence). The CDR3 is CASSLRPEAGANVLTF. The DNA for the CDR3 is TGTGCCAGCAGCTTACGCCCAGAGGCTGGGGCCAACGTCCTGACTTTC. Full variable domain (outside the CDR3, taken from reference TRBV7-9 and TRBJ2-6): DTGVSQNPRHKITKRGQNVTFRCDPISEHNRLYWYRQTLGQGPEFLTYFQNEAQLEKSRLLSDRFSAERPKGSFSTLEIQRTEQGDSAMYLCASSLRPEAGANVLTFGAGSRLTVL.

The chain joins TRBV5-1 to TRBJ2-7; 8 bases align to TRBD1. Germline lookup yields CDR1 SGHRS and CDR2 YFSETQ. The CDR3 sequence is 14 residues long. Germline trimming cut 5 bases from V and 3 bases from J; bases unmatched to any gene: 7. CDR3 protein: CASRMTGAGYEQYF. DNA of the CDR3: TGCGCCAGCAGGATGACAGGGGCGGGCTACGAGCAGTACTTC. Supplemented by reference TRBV5-1 and TRBJ2-7, the full variable domain reads KAGVTQTPRYLIKTRGQQVTLSCSPISGHRSVSWYQQTPGQGLQFLFEYFSETQRNKGNFPGRFSGRQFSNSRSEMNVSTLELGDSALYLCASRMTGAGYEQYFGPGTRLTVT.

The chain joins TRBV28 to TRBJ2-2; 8 nucleotides align to TRBD2. V was clipped by 5 bases and J by 5 bases; unmatched bases: 25. The CDR3 is 21 amino acids. CDR1 is MDHEN, CDR2 SYDVKM, per germline. The CDR3: CASSPESRRAWAGGTTGELFF. The CDR3 DNA is TGTGCCAGCAGTCCCGAGTCCCGGCGGGCCTGGGCGGGAGGAACAACCGGGGAGCTGTTTTTT.

This rearrangement joins TRBV27 to TRBJ1-2; TRBD1 is a possible D gene (5 bases). There are 13 residues in the CDR3. The germline gives CDR1 MNHEY, CDR2 SMNVEV (reference sequence). The V end lost 5 bases, the J end lost 7 bases, and 14 bases lay between the germline ends. As DNA, the CDR3 is TGTGCCAGCAGTCCGGGACCGAGGTTTGGCTACACCTTC. Protein sequence: CASSPGPRFGYTF.

J is TRBJ1-2 and V is TRBV7-2, with D possibly matching TRBD1 (6 bases). The V and J ends lost 5 bases and 6 bases respectively, with 13 bases between them. The germline V gene has CDR1 SGHTA and CDR2 FQGNSA. The CDR3 runs to 13 residues. The CDR3 loop is CASSVRDKDGYTF. The CDR3 region has the DNA TGTGCCAGCAGCGTCCGGGACAAGGATGGCTACACCTTC.

The chain joins TRBV18 to TRBJ1-3; D call uncertain. With 6 bases removed from V and 4 bases from J, the gap between germline ends came to 16 bases. Per germline, CDR1 KGHSH and CDR2 LQKENI. The CDR3 is 15 amino acids. DNA of the CDR3: TGTGCCAGCTCCCCCGTTCGGATGCAAGGAAACACCATATATTTT. As protein: CASSPVRMQGNTIYF.

The genes are TRBV29-1 and TRBJ1-5; TRBD1 matches at 8 bases. Trimming cost V 7 bases and J 4 bases; bases outside gene matches: 9. The CDR3 is 14 amino acids. The germline V gene has CDR1 SQVTM and CDR2 ANQGSEA. The CDR3 is CSAGGQGANQPQHF. The CDR3 coding sequence is TGCAGCGCCGGAGGGCAGGGGGCTAATCAGCCCCAGCATTTT.

The V gene is TRBV5-1, the J gene TRBJ1-2; D uncertain. The V end lost 4 bases, the J end lost 4 bases, and 14 bases lay between the germline ends. The germline CDR1 and CDR2 sequences are SGHRS and YFSETQ. This CDR3 region has 14 residues. The CDR3 protein is CASSEGGDSYGYTF. Written as DNA, the CDR3 is TGCGCCAGCAGCGAAGGCGGGGATTCCTATGGCTACACCTTC. Combining the CDR3 with reference TRBV5-1 and TRBJ1-2 gives the whole variable domain KAGVTQTPRYLIKTRGQQVTLSCSPISGHRSVSWYQQTPGQGLQFLFEYFSETQRNKGNFPGRFSGRQFSNSRSEMNVSTLELGDSALYLCASSEGGDSYGYTFGSGTRLTVV.

This clone was detected only a few times. This chain joins TRBV2 and TRBJ1-6; D is undetermined. The V gene lost 8 bases and the J gene lost 6 bases, with 11 bases spanning the gap. The CDR3 length is 13 residues. CDR1 is SNHLY and CDR2 is FYNNEI in the germline V gene. The DNA of the CDR3 is TGTGCCAGCGAAAAGAGCTCTAATTCACCCCTCCACTTT. The encoded protein is CASEKSSNSPLHF.

The gene calls are TRBV7-2 and TRBJ1-4; D possibly corresponds to TRBD1 (6 bases). Germline values: CDR1 SGHTA, CDR2 FQGNSA. The CDR3 runs to 14 residues. The germline V and J ends were trimmed by 5 bases and 5 bases, with 12 bases remaining between them. CDR3 residues: CASSRRDMNEKLFF. The CDR3 DNA reads as TGTGCCAGCAGCCGGCGGGACATGAATGAAAAACTGTTTTTT.

CDR3 residues: CASSLDGYTNYGYTF. CDR3 nucleotides: TGTGCCAGCAGCTTAGATGGTTACACTAACTATGGCTACACCTTC. The V gene is TRBV7-9, the J gene TRBJ1-2; D unresolved. This CDR3 has 15 amino acids. Trimming removed 1 base from V and 0 bases from J, with 9 bases in between. Germline values: CDR1 SEHNR, CDR2 FQNEAQ (reference sequence).

This clone was counted once. The chain has TRBV29-1 and TRBJ2-1, with 9 nucleotides matching TRBD2. Germline V gene sequence: CDR1 SQVTM, CDR2 ANQGSEA. V shed 3 bases, J shed 9 bases, and the junction held 12 bases outside the gene matches. This CDR3 is built from 15 residues. This chain's CDR3 is CSVEGGVAGVSEQFF. Written as DNA, the CDR3 is TGCAGCGTTGAGGGGGGGGTAGCGGGAGTCAGTGAGCAGTTCTTC.

This CDR3 reads CASRSGGEDQPQHF. In DNA, the CDR3 is TGTGCCAGCAGGTCGGGGGGGGAGGATCAGCCCCAGCATTTT. The rearrangement uses TRBV27 and TRBJ1-5, with a possible D match to TRBD1 (5 bases). The germline V gene has CDR1 MNHEY and CDR2 SMNVEV (reference sequence). The CDR3 totals 14 residues. The V end was cut by 6 bases, the J end by 5 bases, with 14 bases between.

The chain links TRBV6-4 to TRBJ2-3; D not certain. This CDR3 contains 13 residues. Germline V gene lookup returns CDR1 MRHNA and CDR2 SNTAGT. V was clipped by 6 bases and J by 5 bases, with 12 bases between them. The CDR3 nucleotides are TGTGCCAGCAGCCTAAAACCAGAAGATACGCAGTATTTT. This translates into CASSLKPEDTQYF.

The chain joins TRBV29-1 to TRBJ1-3, with unresolved D. From germline, CDR1 is SQVTM and CDR2 ANQGSEA. This CDR3 contains 13 residues. Trimming pared 6 bases from V and 0 bases from J, leaving 9 bases between. CDR3 DNA: TGCAGCGTAGGCGCAAGCTCTGGAAACACCATATATTTT. Protein sequence: CSVGASSGNTIYF.

This clone was picked up a small number of times. This chain connects TRBV5-1 to TRBJ2-5; D gene unclear. Germline V gives CDR1 SGHRS, CDR2 YFSETQ. Trimming left V 4 bases short and J 2 bases short, with 3 bases between. The CDR3 covers 11 residues. In nucleotides, the CDR3 is TGCGCCAGCAGCGAACAAGAGACCCAGTACTTC. As protein: CASSEQETQYF.

This clone was detected once. The chain is built from TRBV6-1 and TRBJ1-1; D is perhaps TRBD1 (5 bases). Trimming cost V 6 bases and J 0 bases, with 11 bases left between them. In germline, CDR1 is MNHNS, CDR2 SASEGT. This CDR3 comprises 14 residues. CDR3 bases: TGTGCCAGCAGGAAGGGGAACATGAACACTGAAGCTTTCTTT. Protein sequence: CASRKGNMNTEAFF.